These 29 T cell receptor beta chains came from one sample sequenced in a study of blood T cells in healthy people across ages. PCR was performed a second time for about 7 to 12 cycles using a sample-barcoded 5' primer and a J-beta primer mix. MiXCR, applied by TCRdb to the 5' RACE reads, yields one record per CDR3 protein. The sample contains about 970,000 distinct CDR3 sequences, around 54% of which appear only once. Sequencing used blood. All receptors derive from a woman aged 55-69 years in good health.

This chain joins TRBV9 and TRBJ2-3, with 9 bases that match TRBD1. The CDR3 extends over 17 amino acids. The J segment lost 6 bases and the V segment lost 4 bases, leaving 15 bases of the junction unmatched. CDR1 and CDR2 (germline): SGDLS, YYNGEE. The CDR3 here is CASSPRDRVGPEDTQYF. For the CDR3, the DNA is TGTGCCAGCAGCCCTCGGGACAGGGTCGGACCTGAGGATACGCAGTATTTT.

The chain combines TRBV19 with TRBJ1-5; D not certain. V lost 9 bases and J lost 0, with 21 bases in between. The CDR3 runs to 17 residues. Per germline, CDR1 LNHDA and CDR2 SQIVND (reference sequence). The CDR3 loop is CASRTPIGTYSNQPQHF. The CDR3 DNA reads TGTGCCAGCCGGACCCCAATAGGCACATATAGCAATCAGCCCCAGCATTTT.

This clonotype was seen a handful of times. V and J are TRBV12-3 or TRBV12-4 and TRBJ1-5; 8 bases align to TRBD1. CDR3 size: 14 residues. Germline trimming cut 6 bases from V and 5 bases from J; bases unmatched to any gene: 6. In nucleotides, the CDR3 is TGTGCCAGCAGCCAGGACAGGGAGGATCAGCCCCAGCATTTT. Translating it yields CASSQDREDQPQHF.

In this sample, this clonotype turned up a few times. The V and J genes are TRBV10-3 and TRBJ2-7, with D possibly being TRBD2 (5 bases). V was pared by 6 bases and J by 3 bases, with 12 bases between. CDR3 length equals 13 residues. The germline CDR1 and CDR2 sequences are ENHRY and SYGVKD. The CDR3 nucleotides are TGTGCCATCAGGGCTAGCACCAACTACGAGCAGTACTTC. This encodes CAIRASTNYEQYF.

CDR3 nucleotide sequence: TGCGCCAGCAGCCAAGGTGTAGTAGGACAAGAGACCCAGTACTTC. Protein sequence: CASSQGVVGQETQYF. The V call is TRBV4-1, the J call TRBJ2-5; no clear D gene. Germline values: CDR1 MGHRA, CDR2 YSYEKL. The CDR3 runs 15 residues. Between the trimmed V and J ends, which lost 1 base and 2 bases, there was a span of 11 bases.

The chain employs TRBV9 and TRBJ2-5; D might be TRBD1 (6 bases). Germline CDR1 and CDR2: SGDLS and YYNGEE. The V end lost 0 bases, the J end lost 11 bases, and 20 bases lay between the germline ends. This CDR3 is built from 15 residues. This CDR3 is CASSVDFDRNNEQYF. The CDR3 DNA reads TGTGCCAGCAGCGTAGATTTCGACAGGAACAATGAGCAGTACTTC. The variable domain in full, completed from reference TRBV9 and TRBJ2-5, reads DSGVTQTPKHLITATGQRVTLRCSPRSGDLSVYWYQQSLDQGLQFLIQYYNGEERAKGNILERFSAQQFPDLHSELNLSSLELGDSALYFCASSVDFDRNNEQYFGPGTRLLVL.

V and J are TRBV7-2 and TRBJ2-7, with 7 bases fitting TRBD2. This CDR3 region has 15 residues. With 3 bases clipped from V and 1 base from J, the junction kept 6 bases outside the gene matches. CDR1 is SGHTA and CDR2 is FQGNSA in the germline V gene. The CDR3 spells CASSFRGAGSYEQYF. CDR3 coding DNA: TGTGCCAGCAGCTTTAGAGGAGCGGGGTCCTACGAGCAGTACTTC.

The V call is TRBV5-1, the J call TRBJ1-1, with D possibly being TRBD1 (5 bases). CDR3 length: 16 amino acids. Trimming removed 1 base at V and 1 base at J, with 14 bases between. The germline gives CDR1 SGHRS, CDR2 YFSETQ. CDR3 nucleotide sequence: TGCGCCAGCAGCTTGCAAGGGGTCCCGGCGAACACTGAAGCTTTCTTT. Amino acids: CASSLQGVPANTEAFF. The complete variable domain, with remaining parts taken from reference TRBV5-1 and TRBJ1-1, reads KAGVTQTPRYLIKTRGQQVTLSCSPISGHRSVSWYQQTPGQGLQFLFEYFSETQRNKGNFPGRFSGRQFSNSRSEMNVSTLELGDSALYLCASSLQGVPANTEAFFGQGTRLTVV.

This rearrangement joins TRBV7-6 to TRBJ2-7; 9 nucleotides match TRBD1. This CDR3 comprises 14 residues. Germline V gene lookup returns CDR1 SGHVS and CDR2 FNYEAQ. V shed 4 bases and J 7 bases; nucleotides not matched to a gene: 8. CDR3 DNA sequence: TGTGCCAGCAGCTACGGGACAGGGTCGTTAGAGCAGTACTTC. Its protein is CASSYGTGSLEQYF.

The rearrangement links TRBV5-1 to TRBJ2-7; D remains ambiguous. With the DNA end fitting TRBJ2-5 better, the J assignment may be wrong. Germline V CDR1 and CDR2: SGHRS, YFSETQ. CDR3 length equals 14 residues. CDR3 DNA: TGCGCCAGCAGCTTCACCCCAGAGTTGGGGACCCAGTACTTC. Protein: CASSFTPELGTQYF.

This chain connects TRBV20-1 to TRBJ2-7; TRBD1 matches 12 bases. The CDR3 extends over 16 amino acids. CDR1 is DFQATT and CDR2 is SNEGSKA in the germline V gene (reference sequence). J lost 3 bases, V lost 5 bases, and 11 bases had no gene match. DNA of the CDR3: TGCAGTGCTCTCCGCCAAGGGGACAGGGGGCTCTACGAGCAGTACTTC. Protein product: CSALRQGDRGLYEQYF.

The rearrangement uses TRBV28 and TRBJ1-4; D is ambiguous. Deletions cut 5 bases from V and 7 bases from J, with 5 bases between. Germline V gene data show CDR1 as MDHEN and CDR2 as SYDVKM. The CDR3 runs 11 residues. The CDR3 DNA reads TGTGCCAGCAGTATCGGTGAAAAACTGTTTTTT. Its translation is CASSIGEKLFF.

In its sample, this clonotype was seen a few times. V gene TRBV11-2 combines with J gene TRBJ2-5, with 7 bases identical to TRBD2. V shed 3 bases, J shed 5 bases, and the junction held 9 bases outside the gene matches. Per germline, CDR1 SGHAT and CDR2 FQNNGV. The CDR3 is 15 amino acids. DNA of the CDR3: TGTGCCAGCAGCTTTGGGCTAGCGGACGGGGAGACCCAGTACTTC. Translation gives CASSFGLADGETQYF.

This clonotype showed up just once. V is TRBV3-1 and J is TRBJ2-1, with D uncertain. The end of the DNA aligns better with TRBJ2-7, so the J call may be wrong. CDR3 length: 15 residues. Germline values: CDR1 LGHDT, CDR2 YNNKEL (reference sequence). CDR3 region: CASSQGLSSYNEQYF. The CDR3 DNA sequence: TGTGCCAGCAGCCAAGGACTTAGCTCCTACAATGAGCAGTACTTC.

The V call is TRBV29-1, the J call TRBJ1-2, with a possible D match to TRBD1 (6 bases). Per germline, CDR1 SQVTM and CDR2 ANQGSEA. V was trimmed by 4 bases and J by 5 bases, leaving 14 bases between them. The CDR3 sequence is 13 residues long. CDR3 DNA: TGCAGCGTTGTCCGACAGGAAAAGTATGGCTACACCTTC. It translates to CSVVRQEKYGYTF.

This clonotype was found a few times. CDR3 in DNA: TGCAGTGCTAGTAACGGCAATCAGCCCCAGCATTTT. Amino acids: CSASNGNQPQHF. The chain links TRBV20-1 to TRBJ1-5; D unclear. Germline values: CDR1 DFQATT, CDR2 SNEGSKA (reference sequence). CDR3 size: 12 residues. Trimming took off 3 bases at V and 2 bases at J, with 5 bases between the two ends.

This clonotype was observed a handful of times. The chain employs TRBV4-2 and TRBJ2-5; D tentatively reads TRBD1 or TRBD2 (6 bases each). The CDR3 runs to 16 residues. V shed 1 base and J shed 4 bases, with 16 bases lying between them. Germline-derived CDR1 and CDR2 are LGHNA and YNFKEQ. The CDR3 DNA follows: TGTGCCAGCAGCCAAGCCCCGGGCAGGGGAGGAGAGACCCAGTACTTC. It specifies CASSQAPGRGGETQYF.

The chain has TRBV5-1 and TRBJ2-7; the match to TRBD2 covers 8 bases. J was trimmed by 1 base and V by 4 bases; bases with no gene match: 7. CDR1 and CDR2 from the germline V gene are SGHRS and YFSETQ. The CDR3 is 15 residues long. CDR3: CASSLGAGASYEQYF. CDR3 nucleotide sequence: TGCGCCAGCAGCCTTGGAGCGGGGGCTTCCTACGAGCAGTACTTC.

This chain uses TRBV6-2 or TRBV6-3 with TRBJ2-3, with TRBD1 matching 7 bases. The CDR3 is 13 residues long. The germline CDR1 and CDR2 sequences are MNHEY and SVGEGT. Trimming cost V 8 bases and J 8 bases; bases outside gene matches: 10. In DNA, the CDR3 is TGTGCCAGCTCGACAGGGTCCGGAGGTACGCAGTATTTT. Translating it yields CASSTGSGGTQYF.

J is TRBJ2-1 and V is TRBV19, with TRBD2 matching 14 bases. The CDR3 totals 16 residues. Germline V gene lookup returns CDR1 LNHDA and CDR2 SQIVND (reference sequence). The V segment lost 4 bases and the J segment 9 bases; nucleotides outside the gene matches: 8. The CDR3 region has the DNA TGTGCCAGTAGTACCTTCCCGGGACTAGCGGGAGCTGAGCAGTTCTTC. It encodes CASSTFPGLAGAEQFF.

The V and J genes are TRBV12-3 or TRBV12-4 and TRBJ1-2, with D perhaps TRBD1 (5 bases). CDR3 length: 11 residues. V was cut by 5 bases and J by 13 bases, with 14 bases left in between. The CDR3, as DNA: TGTGCCAGCAGTCCGGGACGGGAGCCCACCTTC. It yields the protein CASSPGREPTF.

This clonotype is a singleton in its sample. The chain carries TRBV5-1 and TRBJ2-1, with 7 nucleotides matching TRBD2. V gave up 0 bases and J gave up 3 bases; unmatched junction bases: 6. The CDR3 runs 16 residues. CDR1 SGHRS and CDR2 YFSETQ come from the germline V gene. The CDR3 region is CASSLVASGDYNEQFF. CDR3 nucleotide sequence: TGCGCCAGCAGCTTGGTTGCTAGCGGAGACTACAATGAGCAGTTCTTC.

This clonotype was detected a few times. The rearrangement links TRBV2 to TRBJ2-3; D is undetermined. Germline V gene lookup returns CDR1 SNHLY and CDR2 FYNNEI. This CDR3 spans 14 amino acids. Trimming shortened V by 6 bases and J by 3 bases, and 13 bases separated the two germline ends. CDR3 coding DNA: TGTGCCAGCAGAGTTAGGGTGGGTACAGATACGCAGTATTTT. Its translation is CASRVRVGTDTQYF.

This chain joins TRBV12-3 or TRBV12-4 and TRBJ2-1; 10 bases map to TRBD2. The length of the CDR3 is 15 residues. Germline trimming cut 3 bases from V and 9 bases from J; bases unmatched to any gene: 8. CDR3: CASSFPTSGTVEQFF. In DNA, the CDR3 is TGTGCCAGCAGTTTCCCCACTAGCGGGACTGTTGAGCAGTTCTTC.

This clonotype was detected a few times. The chain couples TRBV28 to TRBJ2-3; D is undetermined. The germline V gene has CDR1 MDHEN and CDR2 SYDVKM. CDR3 length equals 12 residues. Trimming took 8 bases from V and 9 from J, leaving 15 bases between them. CDR3 loop: CASAPLVRTQYF. CDR3 bases: TGTGCCAGCGCTCCCCTGGTCAGGACGCAGTATTTT.

The J gene is TRBJ2-1, the V gene TRBV12-3 or TRBV12-4; D uncertain. Trimming left V 2 bases short and J 10 bases short, with 9 bases between. The CDR3 has 12 amino acids. CDR3 DNA sequence: TGTGCCAGCAGTTTATGGCCTATGGAGCAGTTCTTC. Its protein product is CASSLWPMEQFF.

This chain links TRBV6-6 with TRBJ2-5; D is ambiguous. The CDR3 contains 17 residues. Germline V CDR1 and CDR2: MNHNY, SVGAGI (reference sequence). The V gene lost 3 bases and the J gene lost 4 bases, with 21 bases spanning the gap. CDR3 protein: CASSYLMAIGLGETQYF. The CDR3 nucleotides read TGTGCCAGCAGTTATCTTATGGCTATCGGGCTTGGAGAGACCCAGTACTTC.

The chain recombines TRBV6-6 with TRBJ2-1; no reliable D call. The DNA matches TRBJ2-7 better at its end, which makes the J call doubtful. Germline V gene lookup returns CDR1 MNHNY and CDR2 SVGAGI (reference sequence). The CDR3 totals 15 residues. The CDR3, as DNA: TGTGCCAGCACCTACTCTAATACGAACTACAATGAGCAGTACTTC. As protein: CASTYSNTNYNEQYF.

The sample holds a few counts of this clonotype. V is TRBV10-3 and J is TRBJ1-2, with a tentative D call TRBD1 (5 bases). This CDR3 is built from 15 residues. The germline V gene encodes CDR1 ENHRY and CDR2 SYGVKD. The germline V and J ends were trimmed by 3 bases and 0 bases, with 11 bases remaining between them. The CDR3 here is CAISDWTSPNYGYTF. The CDR3 DNA reads TGTGCCATCAGTGACTGGACATCGCCTAACTATGGCTACACCTTC.